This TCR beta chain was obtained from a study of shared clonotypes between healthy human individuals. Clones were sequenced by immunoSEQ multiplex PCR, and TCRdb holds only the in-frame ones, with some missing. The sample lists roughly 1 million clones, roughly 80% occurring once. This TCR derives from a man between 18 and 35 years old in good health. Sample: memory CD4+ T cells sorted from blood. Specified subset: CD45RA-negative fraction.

As DNA, the CDR3 is TGCGCCAGCAGCTTGGTAACGGACTACGAGCAGTACTTC. As protein: CASSLVTDYEQYF. V is TRBV5-1 and J is TRBJ2-7; no definite D call. The length of the CDR3 is 13 residues. Germline-derived CDR1 and CDR2 are SGHRS and YFSETQ. V lost 0 bases, J lost 3 bases, and 7 bases lay in between. Looking up the rest from reference TRBV5-1 and TRBJ2-7 gives the full variable domain: KAGVTQTPRYLIKTRGQQVTLSCSPISGHRSVSWYQQTPGQGLQFLFEYFSETQRNKGNFPGRFSGRQFSNSRSEMNVSTLELGDSALYLCASSLVTDYEQYFGPGTRLTVT.